These T cell receptor beta chains were read from a single sample in a study of cytomegalovirus exposure and HLA in healthy donors. Here immunoSEQ multiplex PCR was the method, and the copy in TCRdb shows in-frame clones only, minus some. The top ten hold 4.5% to 6% of the sample, which has 55,000 to 70,000 clones, roughly 75% seen once. The sequenced sample was PBMCs. All receptors derive from a woman younger than 45 in good health and CMV-seronegative. Each CDR3 is given with its conserved first and last residue. A D gene is named only where the DNA matches it firmly. Clone size is given for some rows only: seen once, a few or many times, or a class if the clone is expanded.

size	J	D	V	DNA	CDR3
-	TRBJ1-2	TRBD1	TRBV6-5	TGTGCCAGCAGTAGGGACAGGATTTGGTATGGCTACACCTTC	CASSRDRIWYGYTF
-	TRBJ2-6	-	TRBV7-9	TGTGCCAGCTCTGCAGGGCCACTCTCTGGGGCCAACGTCCTGACTTTC	CASSAGPLSGANVLTF
-	TRBJ2-3	TRBD2	TRBV11-1	TGTGCCAGCAGCTTCGGACTAGCGGGAAGGAGGGATACGCAGTATTTT	CASSFGLAGRRDTQYF
-	TRBJ2-4	-	TRBV19	TGTGCCAGTAGTAATGTCGGTCTAGCCAAAAACATTCAGTACTTC	CASSNVGLAKNIQYF
-	TRBJ1-6	-	TRBV6-4	TGTGCCAGCAGTTCCAGTCCAGGGGATTCACCCCTCCACTTT	CASSSSPGDSPLHF
once	TRBJ1-1	-	TRBV15	TGTGCCACCAGCAGAGATCCCTGGGACTACGGCACTGAAGCTTTCTTT	CATSRDPWDYGTEAFF
-	TRBJ2-3	TRBD1	TRBV9	TGTGCCAGCAGCAGACAGGGTAGCACAGATACGCAGTATTTT	CASSRQGSTDTQYF
-	TRBJ2-3	TRBD2	TRBV6-1	TGTGCCAGCAGTGACGACCGGACTAGCGGGAGCACAGATACGCAGTATTTT	CASSDDRTSGSTDTQYF
-	TRBJ2-7	-	TRBV5-5	TGTGCCAGCAGCCGGGCCTTCGAGGGATCATACGAGCAGTACTTC	CASSRAFEGSYEQYF
-	TRBJ2-7	TRBD2	TRBV19	TGTGCCAGTAAGGCTAGCGGGAGTTACGAGCAGTACTTC	CASKASGSYEQYF
-	TRBJ1-1	TRBD1	TRBV30	TGTGCCTGGAGGAGACAGGGGGCAGGAGAGGCTTTCTTT	CAWRRQGAGEAFF
once	TRBJ2-5	-	TRBV7-6	TGTGCCAGCAGCTTAGGGCTCGGGGGGCGGATGAGACAAGAGACCCAGTACTTC	CASSLGLGGRMRQETQYF
-	TRBJ1-2	TRBD1	TRBV5-8	TGTGCCAGCAGCCGGACAGGGGGCGGTAGTGGCTACACCTTC	CASSRTGGGSGYTF
-	TRBJ2-7	TRBD1	TRBV30	TGTGCCTGGAGAGCCCATTTTTTAGAAGGGACAGGGGACCACGAGCAGTACTTC	CAWRAHFLEGTGDHEQYF
-	TRBJ2-1	TRBD1	TRBV19	TGTGCCAGTACCTCGGACAGGGGCTCCTACAATGAGCAGTTCTTC	CASTSDRGSYNEQFF
-	TRBJ1-2	-	TRBV6-5	TGTGCCAGCAGTCCCCAGGGGCTAGACTATGGCTACACCTTC	CASSPQGLDYGYTF
-	TRBJ1-2	-	TRBV9	TGTGCCAGCAGCGTAAGGGGGACCTATGGCTACACCTTC	CASSVRGTYGYTF
-	TRBJ1-1	TRBD1	TRBV29-1	TGCAGCGCGGACAGGGGAAACATGAACACTGAAGCTTTCTTT	CSADRGNMNTEAFF
-	TRBJ2-6	TRBD1	TRBV29-1	TGCAGCGTTGTGGGACAGGCCTACTCTGGGGCCAACGTCCTGACTTTC	CSVVGQAYSGANVLTF
-	TRBJ2-3	-	TRBV7-8	TGTGCCAGCAGCTTAGAGCGGTGGACAGATACGCAGTATTTT	CASSLERWTDTQYF
-	TRBJ2-1	-	TRBV5-1	TGCGCCAGCAGCTTGGGAAGCGGCTCCTACAATGAGCAGTTCTTC	CASSLGSGSYNEQFF
-	TRBJ2-1	TRBD2	TRBV11-3	TGTGCCAGCAGCTTAGGCCCTATAGCGGGAGGCCCTACGAATGAGCAGTTCTTC	CASSLGPIAGGPTNEQFF
-	TRBJ2-5	-	TRBV9	TGTGCCAGCAGCGCCACGGGCGGGATGGAGACCCAGTACTTC	CASSATGGMETQYF
-	TRBJ2-2	-	TRBV4-1	TGCGCCAGCAGCCCTGCCAACCAAGTCGGCGGGGAGCTGTTTTTT	CASSPANQVGGELFF
-	TRBJ2-2	TRBD2	TRBV7-6	TGTGCCAGCAGCTTAGGCCCTTTGGGCGGGAGCGCCACCGGGGAGCTGTTTTTT	CASSLGPLGGSATGELFF
-	TRBJ1-1	TRBD1	TRBV7-2	TGTGCCAGCAGCTCGTCGACAGGGAAAGCTTTCTTT	CASSSSTGKAFF
-	TRBJ1-1	-	TRBV7-9	TGTGCCAGCAGCTTATCTACCACTGAAGCTTTCTTT	CASSLSTTEAFF
-	TRBJ2-5	-	TRBV2	TGTGCCAGCAGGACAGGAGAGACCCAGTACTTC	CASRTGETQYF
-	TRBJ2-2	TRBD1	TRBV25-1	TGTGCCAGCAGTGACCACACAGGGGGGAAAGGCAAGCTGTTTTTT	CASSDHTGGKGKLFF